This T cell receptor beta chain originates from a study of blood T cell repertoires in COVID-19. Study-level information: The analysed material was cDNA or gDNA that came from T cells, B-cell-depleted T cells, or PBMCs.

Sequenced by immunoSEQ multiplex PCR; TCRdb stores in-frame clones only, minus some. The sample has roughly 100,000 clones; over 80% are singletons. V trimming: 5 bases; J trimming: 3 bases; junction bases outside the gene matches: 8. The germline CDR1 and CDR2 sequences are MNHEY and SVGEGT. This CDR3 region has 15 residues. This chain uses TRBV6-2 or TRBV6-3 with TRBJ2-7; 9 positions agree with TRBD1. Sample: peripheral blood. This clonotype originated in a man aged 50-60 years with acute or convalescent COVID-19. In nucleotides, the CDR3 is TGTGCCAGCAGTGCGGGACAGGGTAGGAACTACGAGCAGTACTTC. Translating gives CASSAGQGRNYEQYF.